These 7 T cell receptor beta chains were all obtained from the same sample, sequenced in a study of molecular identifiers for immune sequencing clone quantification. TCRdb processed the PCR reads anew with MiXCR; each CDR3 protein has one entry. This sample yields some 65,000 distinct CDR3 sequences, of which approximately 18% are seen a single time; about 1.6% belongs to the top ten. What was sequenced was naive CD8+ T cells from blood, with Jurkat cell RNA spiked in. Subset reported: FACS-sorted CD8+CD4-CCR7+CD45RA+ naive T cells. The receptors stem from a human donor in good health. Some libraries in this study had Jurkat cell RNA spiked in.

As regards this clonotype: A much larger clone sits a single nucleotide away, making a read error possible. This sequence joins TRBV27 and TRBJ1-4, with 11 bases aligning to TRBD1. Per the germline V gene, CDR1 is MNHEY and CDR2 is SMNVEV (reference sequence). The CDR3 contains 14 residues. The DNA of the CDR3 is TGTGCCAGCAGTTCCGGGACAGGGGGTGAAAGACTGTTTTTT. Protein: CASSSGTGGERLFF.

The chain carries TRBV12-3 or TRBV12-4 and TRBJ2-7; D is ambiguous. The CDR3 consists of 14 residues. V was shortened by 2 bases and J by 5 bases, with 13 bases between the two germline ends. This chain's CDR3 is CASSLWNSRHEQYF. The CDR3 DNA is TGTGCCAGCAGTTTATGGAACTCACGCCACGAGCAGTACTTC.

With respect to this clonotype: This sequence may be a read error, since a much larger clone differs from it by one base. CDR3 nucleotides: TGTGCCTGGAGTGCTCGGACAGGTTGGGAGCAGTACTTC. Translated: CAWSARTGWEQYF. The rearrangement joins TRBV30 to TRBJ2-7; 7 bases match TRBD1. The CDR3 runs to 13 residues. With 1 base clipped from V and 7 bases from J, the junction kept 7 bases outside the gene matches. Germline CDR1 GTSNPN, CDR2 SVGIG (reference sequence).

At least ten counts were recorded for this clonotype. This CDR3 reads CASSLTGGEQYF. CDR3 DNA: TGTGCCAGTTCCCTTACCGGGGGGGAGCAGTACTTC. The rearrangement joins TRBV7-9 to TRBJ2-7; TRBD2 matches 7 bases. The V gene's germline CDR1 is SEHNR and CDR2 FQNEAQ (reference sequence). After removal of 9 bases from V and 7 bases from J, the junction contained 9 bases not matched to a gene. The CDR3 has 12 residues. The full variable domain, with the rest looked up from reference TRBV7-9 and TRBJ2-7, is DTGVSQNPRHKITKRGQNVTFRCDPISEHNRLYWYRQTLGQGPEFLTYFQNEAQLEKSRLLSDRFSAERPKGSFSTLEIQRTEQGDSAMYLCASSLTGGEQYFGPGTRLTVT.

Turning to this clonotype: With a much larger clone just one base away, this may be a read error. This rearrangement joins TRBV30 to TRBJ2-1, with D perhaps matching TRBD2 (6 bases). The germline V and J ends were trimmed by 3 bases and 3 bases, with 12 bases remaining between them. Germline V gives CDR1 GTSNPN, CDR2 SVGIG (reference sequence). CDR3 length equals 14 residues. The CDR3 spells CAWSGGRLYNEQFF. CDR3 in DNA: TGTGCCTGGAGCGGGGGTAGACTCTACAATGAGCAGTTCTTC.

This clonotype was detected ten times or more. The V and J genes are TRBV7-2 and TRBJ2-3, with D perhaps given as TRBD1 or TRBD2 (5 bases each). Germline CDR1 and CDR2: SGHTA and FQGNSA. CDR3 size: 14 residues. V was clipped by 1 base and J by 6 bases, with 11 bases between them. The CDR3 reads CASSLGYGADTQYF. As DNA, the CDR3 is TGTGCCAGCAGCTTAGGGTACGGGGCCGATACGCAGTATTTT.

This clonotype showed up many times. CDR3 amino acids: CASTGRKNTGELFF. The CDR3 DNA is TGTGCCAGCACTGGACGGAAGAACACCGGGGAGCTGTTTTTT. The V and J genes are TRBV6-2 or TRBV6-3 and TRBJ2-2; D remains unclear. The CDR3 runs to 14 residues. Germline CDR1 reads MNHEY; CDR2 reads SVGEGT. V dropped 7 bases and J dropped 1 base, with 10 bases sitting between them.